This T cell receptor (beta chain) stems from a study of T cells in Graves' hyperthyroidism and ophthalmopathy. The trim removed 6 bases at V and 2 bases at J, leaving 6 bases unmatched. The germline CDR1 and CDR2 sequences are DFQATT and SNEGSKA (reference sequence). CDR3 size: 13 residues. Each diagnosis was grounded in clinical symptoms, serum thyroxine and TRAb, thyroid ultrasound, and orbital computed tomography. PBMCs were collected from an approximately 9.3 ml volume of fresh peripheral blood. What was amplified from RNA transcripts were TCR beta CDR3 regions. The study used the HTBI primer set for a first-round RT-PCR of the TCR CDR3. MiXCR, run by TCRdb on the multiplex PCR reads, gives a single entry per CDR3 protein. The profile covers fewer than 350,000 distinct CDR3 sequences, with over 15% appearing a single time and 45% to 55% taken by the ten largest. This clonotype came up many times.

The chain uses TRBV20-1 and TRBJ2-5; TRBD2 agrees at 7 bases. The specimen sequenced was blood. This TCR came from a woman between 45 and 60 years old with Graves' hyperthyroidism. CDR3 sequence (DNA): TGCAGTGCCATAAGCGGGATACAAGAGACCCAGTACTTC. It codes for CSAISGIQETQYF.